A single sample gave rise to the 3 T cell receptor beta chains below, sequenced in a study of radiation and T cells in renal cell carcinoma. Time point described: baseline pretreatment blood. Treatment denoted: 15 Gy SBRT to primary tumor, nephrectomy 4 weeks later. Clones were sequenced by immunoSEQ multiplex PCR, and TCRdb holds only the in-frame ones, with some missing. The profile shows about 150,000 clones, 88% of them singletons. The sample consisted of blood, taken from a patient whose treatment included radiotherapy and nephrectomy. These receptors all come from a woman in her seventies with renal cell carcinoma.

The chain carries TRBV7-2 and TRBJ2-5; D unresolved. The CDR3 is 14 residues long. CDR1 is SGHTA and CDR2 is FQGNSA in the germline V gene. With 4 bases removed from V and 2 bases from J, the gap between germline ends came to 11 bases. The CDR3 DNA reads TGTGCCAGCAGCTCACCGGGCCCTCAAGAGACCCAGTACTTC. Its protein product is CASSSPGPQETQYF.

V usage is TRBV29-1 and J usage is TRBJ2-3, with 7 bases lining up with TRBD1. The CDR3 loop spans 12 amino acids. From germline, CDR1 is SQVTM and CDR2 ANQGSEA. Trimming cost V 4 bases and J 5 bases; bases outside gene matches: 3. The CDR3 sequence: CSVASGGDTQYF. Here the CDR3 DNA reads TGCAGCGTTGCTTCAGGGGGAGATACGCAGTATTTT.

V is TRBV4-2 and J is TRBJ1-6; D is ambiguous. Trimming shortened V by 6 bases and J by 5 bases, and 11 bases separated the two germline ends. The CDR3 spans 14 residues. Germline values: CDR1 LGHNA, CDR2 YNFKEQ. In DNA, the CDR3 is TGTGCCAGCAGGTTCGAGAGTAATAATTCACCCCTCCACTTT. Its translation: CASRFESNNSPLHF.